This T cell receptor beta chain originates from a study of cytomegalovirus exposure and HLA in healthy donors. Overall study: In a previous analysis, approximately 110 million unique TCR beta sequences were found from 170 million or so T cells. Study-level points and caveats: In a later analysis, DRB1 alleles had the most associated TCRs; HLA-C alleles the fewest.

Per germline, CDR1 SGHRS and CDR2 YFSETQ. The CDR3 is 15 amino acids. J lost 2 bases, V lost 3 bases, and 3 bases had no gene match. When sampled, the donors appeared nominally healthy, though they likely had unrecorded immune exposures. The PCR contained 60 Vbeta and 13 Jbeta primers. TCRdb's copy holds only in-frame clones and misses some; the assay was immunoSEQ multiplex PCR. The sample consists of 120,000 to 150,000 clones, around 80% of them appearing once. Details on this clone: What it binds is not known. The sample holds other DNA sequences that translate to the same CDR3.

The receptor comes from a male donor in good health and CMV-seropositive. The chain couples TRBV5-1 to TRBJ1-2, with 11 positions matching TRBD1. The sequenced material came from PBMCs. The CDR3, as DNA: TGCGCCAGCAGCTCAGGGACAGGGGGAAACTATGGCTACACCTTC. Its translation: CASSSGTGGNYGYTF.